Below, 8 T cell receptor beta chains from the same sample are listed, as sequenced in a study of cytomegalovirus exposure and HLA in healthy donors. Profiling relied on immunoSEQ multiplex PCR, and the TCRdb table lists in-frame clones only, not all of them. Of about 200,000 clones in the sample, around 80% were seen once. The sequenced material came from PBMCs. The receptors come from a woman in her twenties or thirties in good health and CMV-seronegative.

V and J are TRBV5-1 and TRBJ2-5, with unresolved D. Trimming cost V 4 bases and J 5 bases, with 6 bases left between them. This CDR3 has 11 amino acids. Germline V gene sequence: CDR1 SGHRS, CDR2 YFSETQ. CDR3 amino acids: CASSTAETQYF. The CDR3 DNA reads TGCGCCAGCAGCACTGCTGAGACCCAGTACTTC.

Regarding this clone: The sample holds other DNA sequences that translate to the same CDR3. The chain couples TRBV28 to TRBJ2-7; 12 bases fit TRBD2. Germline V gene lookup returns CDR1 MDHEN and CDR2 SYDVKM. V shed 4 bases and J 0 bases; nucleotides not matched to a gene: 1. The CDR3 extends over 15 amino acids. CDR3 in DNA: TGTGCCAGCAGTTCTAGCGGGGGGGGCTCCTACGAGCAGTACTTC. Translation: CASSSSGGGSYEQYF.

The chain uses TRBV19 and TRBJ1-1; unclear D gene. The ends were cut back, 5 bases at V and 8 bases at J, with 12 bases in the middle. CDR1 is LNHDA, CDR2 SQIVND, per germline (reference sequence). The CDR3 consists of 12 residues. CDR3 sequence (DNA): TGTGCCAGTAGTCTCTACCTGCGGGAAGCTTTCTTT. It codes for CASSLYLREAFF.

The chain combines TRBV5-1 with TRBJ2-5, with D perhaps matching TRBD1 (6 bases). From germline, CDR1 is SGHRS and CDR2 YFSETQ. CDR3 length: 13 residues. The germline V and J ends were trimmed by 1 base and 3 bases, with 7 bases remaining between them. The DNA for the CDR3 is TGCGCCAGCAGCTTGAAGGGGGAAGAGACCCAGTACTTC. Encoded protein: CASSLKGEETQYF.

A word on this clone: Additional DNA sequences in this sample encode the identical CDR3. The rearrangement links TRBV18 to TRBJ2-7, with 10 bases fitting TRBD2. After removal of 0 bases from V and 4 bases from J, the junction contained 3 bases not matched to a gene. Germline V gene sequence: CDR1 KGHSH, CDR2 LQKENI. This CDR3 has 15 residues. This chain's CDR3 is CASSPPASGSYEQYF. Written as DNA, the CDR3 is TGTGCCAGCTCACCACCGGCTAGCGGGAGTTACGAGCAGTACTTC.

V usage is TRBV30 and J usage is TRBJ1-2; maybe TRBD1 (6 bases). Trimming pared 3 bases from V and 4 bases from J, leaving 9 bases between. The CDR3 length is 12 residues. The germline gives CDR1 GTSNPN, CDR2 SVGIG (reference sequence). Here the CDR3 reads CAWSGQFYGYTF. CDR3 sequence (DNA): TGTGCCTGGAGCGGACAGTTCTATGGCTACACCTTC.

The chain combines TRBV9 with TRBJ1-5, with D possibly matching TRBD1 (6 bases). CDR3 size: 15 residues. V shed 10 bases and J shed 0 bases, with 17 bases lying between them. Germline V gives CDR1 SGDLS, CDR2 YYNGEE. CDR3 in amino acids: CASGDTHYSNQPQHF. The CDR3 DNA sequence: TGTGCCTCAGGGGATACTCATTATAGCAATCAGCCCCAGCATTTT.

The rearrangement uses TRBV7-8 and TRBJ2-5, with D tentatively TRBD2 (6 bases). Trimming removed 5 bases at V and 4 bases at J, with 20 bases between. The germline V gene encodes CDR1 SGHVS and CDR2 FQNEAQ. The length of the CDR3 is 16 residues. The CDR3 nucleotides are TGTGCCAGCAGCCTAGGGACCTTGGGGGGTTCAGAGACCCAGTACTTC. Protein product: CASSLGTLGGSETQYF.